One sample yielded the 3 T cell receptor beta chains listed below, sequenced in a study of blood T cell repertoires in COVID-19. Sequenced by immunoSEQ multiplex PCR; TCRdb stores in-frame clones only, minus some. This sample has more than 250,000 clones; approximately 86% occur once, and the top ten carry over 2.5%. The sequenced material came from PBMCs or T cells enriched from blood (not recorded which). The receptors stem from a woman in her late teens or twenties who had recovered from COVID-19.

The chain employs TRBV30 and TRBJ1-2, with a tentative D call TRBD1 (6 bases). Germline CDR1 GTSNPN, CDR2 SVGIG (reference sequence). CDR3 length: 13 amino acids. V shed 5 bases and J shed 6 bases, with 16 bases lying between them. The CDR3 DNA is TGTGCCTGGGGCCTTCAGGGGTTTAATGGCTACACCTTC. It is translated as CAWGLQGFNGYTF. The variable domain in full, completed from reference TRBV30 and TRBJ1-2, reads SQTIHQWPATLVQPVGSPLSLECTVEGTSNPNLYWYRQAAGRGLQLLFYSVGIGQISSEVPQNLSASRPQDRQFILSSKKLLLSDSGFYLCAWGLQGFNGYTFGSGTRLTVV.

The chain has TRBV10-3 and TRBJ1-2, with TRBD1 matching over 9 bases. Looked up from germline, CDR1 is ENHRY and CDR2 is SYGVKD. J lost 8 bases, V lost 0 bases, and 4 bases had no gene match. CDR3 size: 14 residues. Written as DNA, the CDR3 is TGTGCCATCAGTGAGTCAAGACAGGGGGAGGGCTACACCTTC. The encoded protein is CAISESRQGEGYTF.

V gene TRBV7-2 combines with J gene TRBJ2-5, with a possible D match to TRBD1 (6 bases). This CDR3 spans 14 amino acids. Germline lookup yields CDR1 SGHTA and CDR2 FQGNSA. The V and J ends lost 5 bases and 2 bases respectively, with 12 bases between them. Written as DNA, the CDR3 is TGTGCCAGCAGCCTACCTCAGGGGCAAGAGACCCAGTACTTC. Its protein is CASSLPQGQETQYF.